What follows describes a single TCR beta chain. The data were obtained in a study of CD8 T cells in cerebrospinal fluid in Alzheimer's disease. This CDR3 has 14 amino acids. Germline CDR1 and CDR2: KGHSH and LQKENI. TCRdb reprocessed the 10x single-cell sequencing reads; each CDR3 protein has one entry and no DNA is given. The sample shows approximately 1,200 distinct CDR3 sequences, and about 8% sits with its ten largest clones. This rearrangement joins TRBV18 to TRBJ2-7; the TCRdb call, TRBD2, lacks DNA for checking. Material for sequencing was cerebrospinal fluid. This TCR derives from a human donor in good health. The CDR3 loop is CASSPPGGLYEQYF.